This is a list of T cell receptor beta chains from one sample in a study of preoperative IRX-2 immunotherapy in early breast cancer. The repertoire was sequenced with immunoSEQ multiplex PCR; TCRdb's copy has only in-frame clones and lacks some. The data hold 20,000 to 30,000 clones, with 80% to 90% observed a single time. Sequences were derived from tumor tissue, sampled after IRX-2 immunotherapy. Receptor source: a human donor with breast cancer. Both conserved end residues are part of each CDR3. D genes are given only for firm matches. Size is omitted from some rows. Given values are once, few, many or a class for expanded clones.

-,TRBV5-6,-,TRBJ2-7,CASSLGGSSYEQYF,TGTGCCAGCAGCTTGGGAGGAAGTTCCTACGAGCAGTACTTC
-,TRBV2,TRBD2,TRBJ2-1,CASSPGLAGGPGDYNEQFF,TGTGCCAGCAGTCCCGGACTAGCGGGAGGGCCCGGGGATTACAATGAGCAGTTCTTC
-,TRBV19,TRBD1,TRBJ1-2,CASSTQGGIGYTF,TGTGCCAGTAGCACCCAGGGGGGAATTGGCTACACCTTC
few,TRBV5-1,-,TRBJ1-2,CASSLTGNGYTF,TGCGCCAGCAGCTTGACAGGGAATGGCTACACCTTC
-,TRBV7-2,-,TRBJ2-7,CASSTDSFRQYF,TGTGCCAGCAGCACCGACAGCTTTCGGCAGTACTTC
-,TRBV7-8,-,TRBJ2-7,CASSVQGGIDEQYF,TGTGCCAGCAGCGTCCAGGGGGGTATCGACGAGCAGTACTTC
-,TRBV4-1,-,TRBJ2-7,CASSFRESLSYEQYF,TGCGCCAGCAGTTTCCGGGAGTCCTTATCCTACGAGCAGTACTTC
-,TRBV2,-,TRBJ1-2,CASSEARGPYGYTF,TGTGCCAGCAGTGAAGCGCGGGGTCCATATGGCTACACCTTC
-,TRBV18,-,TRBJ2-7,CASSPGTYEQYF,TGTGCCAGCTCACCGGGAACCTACGAGCAGTACTTC
-,TRBV7-2,-,TRBJ2-7,CASSLKRVKYEQYF,TGTGCCAGCAGCTTGAAGCGGGTGAAGTACGAGCAGTACTTC
-,TRBV4-1,TRBD2,TRBJ2-1,CASSQEGTSLNEQFF,TGCGCCAGCAGCCAAGAGGGGACTAGTCTCAATGAGCAGTTCTTC
-,TRBV7-9,-,TRBJ1-1,CASSLGGEVEAFF,TGTGCCAGCAGCTTAGGAGGGGAGGTTGAAGCTTTCTTT
-,TRBV15,TRBD1,TRBJ1-4,CATSREDRRGKKLFF,TGTGCCACCAGCAGAGAGGACAGGCGCGGGAAAAAACTGTTTTTT
-,TRBV27,TRBD1,TRBJ2-6,CASRLQGAGANVLTF,TGTGCCAGCAGGCTACAGGGGGCTGGGGCCAACGTCCTGACTTTC
-,TRBV28,TRBD2,TRBJ2-3,CASSLQTSGASTDTQYF,TGTGCCAGCAGTTTACAGACTAGCGGAGCTAGCACAGATACGCAGTATTTT
-,TRBV5-6,TRBD2,TRBJ2-7,CASSFGLAGGPYEQYF,TGTGCCAGCAGCTTCGGACTAGCGGGAGGGCCGTACGAGCAGTACTTC
-,TRBV7-2,TRBD2,TRBJ2-6,CASSLVGGGAFGANVLTF,TGTGCCAGCAGCTTAGTCGGCGGGGGGGCCTTTGGGGCCAACGTCCTGACTTTC
-,TRBV19,-,TRBJ1-2,CASRLTLANYGYTF,TGTGCCAGTAGATTGACTCTAGCTAACTATGGCTACACCTTC
-,TRBV7-2,-,TRBJ2-5,CASSATPETQYF,TGTGCCAGCAGCGCAACTCCCGAGACCCAGTACTTC
-,TRBV5-5,-,TRBJ2-7,CASSFSGGGEQYF,TGTGCCAGCAGCTTTTCGGGGGGCGGCGAGCAGTACTTC
-,TRBV19,-,TRBJ2-3,CASRQDSADTQYF,TGTGCCAGTCGTCAGGACAGCGCAGATACGCAGTATTTT
-,TRBV18,TRBD2,TRBJ2-2,CASPTSANTGELFF,TGTGCCAGCCCTACTAGCGCTAACACCGGGGAGCTGTTTTTT
-,TRBV7-9,-,TRBJ2-5,CASSLAPPSHETQYF,TGTGCCAGCAGCTTAGCGCCCCCGTCTCACGAGACCCAGTACTTC
-,TRBV10-1,TRBD2,TRBJ2-2,CASSRTSGSRTGELFF,TGCGCCAGCAGCCGGACTAGCGGGAGCCGGACCGGGGAGCTGTTTTTT
-,TRBV7-2,-,TRBJ1-4,CASTPRVDGEKLFF,TGTGCCAGCACCCCGCGGGTAGACGGAGAAAAACTGTTTTTT
-,TRBV7-9,TRBD1,TRBJ2-1,CASSLLIGTGLDGEQFF,TGTGCCAGCAGCTTACTAATCGGGACAGGGCTGGATGGTGAGCAGTTCTTC
few,TRBV4-2,TRBD1,TRBJ2-5,CASSQDRGQQETQYF,TGTGCCAGCAGCCAAGATCGGGGACAGCAAGAGACCCAGTACTTC
-,TRBV18,-,TRBJ2-1,CASSPEANLANEQFF,TGTGCCAGCTCACCAGAGGCGAATTTAGCCAATGAGCAGTTCTTC
once,TRBV12-5,-,TRBJ1-5,CASGSSTGVPRNQPQHF,TGTGCTAGTGGTTCTTCGACCGGAGTTCCGCGCAATCAGCCCCAGCATTTT
-,TRBV7-7,-,TRBJ2-5,CASSLALTLPETQYF,TGTGCCAGCAGCTTAGCCCTGACTCTACCAGAGACCCAGTACTTC
-,TRBV28,TRBD1,TRBJ2-5,CASSSPGTATGSQYF,TGTGCCAGCAGTTCCCCCGGGACAGCGACGGGGTCCCAGTACTTC
-,TRBV29-1,-,TRBJ2-1,CSVAPSSYNEQFF,TGCAGCGTGGCCCCGAGCTCCTACAATGAGCAGTTCTTC
-,TRBV7-2,-,TRBJ1-6,CASSSYNSPLHF,TGTGCCAGCAGCTCCTATAATTCACCCCTCCACTTT
-,TRBV20-1,-,TRBJ2-7,CSARADLEQYF,TGCAGTGCTAGAGCAGACTTGGAGCAGTACTTC
-,TRBV7-2,-,TRBJ1-1,CASSLAGIGGTEAFF,TGTGCCAGCAGCTTAGCAGGGATAGGGGGCACTGAAGCTTTCTTT
-,TRBV28,-,TRBJ1-5,CASSYTPGREISNQPQHF,TGTGCCAGCAGTTACACCCCGGGGAGAGAAATTAGCAATCAGCCCCAGCATTTT
-,TRBV6-1,-,TRBJ2-2,CASRTNTGELFF,TGTGCCAGCAGAACGAACACCGGGGAGCTGTTTTTT
-,TRBV28,-,TRBJ1-2,CASSAENYGYTF,TGTGCCAGCAGTGCAGAGAACTATGGCTACACCTTC
once,TRBV27,TRBD1,TRBJ2-5,CASRDQGAGETQYF,TGTGCCAGCAGGGATCAGGGGGCAGGGGAGACCCAGTACTTC
-,TRBV19,-,TRBJ2-5,CASSIGQETQYF,TGTGCCAGTAGTATAGGGCAAGAGACCCAGTACTTC
-,TRBV10-1,TRBD2,TRBJ2-1,CASSEFTSGSDEQFF,TGCGCCAGCAGTGAGTTCACTAGCGGGAGCGATGAGCAGTTCTTC
-,TRBV27,TRBD1,TRBJ1-4,CASRGQATNEKLFF,TGTGCCAGCAGAGGACAGGCAACTAATGAAAAACTGTTTTTT
-,TRBV7-9,TRBD2,TRBJ2-7,CASSLEVSGIGEQYF,TGTGCCAGCAGCTTAGAGGTTAGCGGGATAGGCGAGCAGTACTTC
-,TRBV5-1,-,TRBJ1-3,CASSLFQSSGNTIYF,TGCGCCAGCAGCTTGTTTCAGAGCTCTGGAAACACCATATATTTT
-,TRBV7-2,-,TRBJ2-1,CASSLAMSSYNEQFF,TGTGCCAGCAGCTTAGCCATGAGCTCCTACAATGAGCAGTTCTTC
-,TRBV27,TRBD1,TRBJ1-2,CASRRQGSNYGYTF,TGTGCCAGCAGAAGACAGGGCTCCAACTATGGCTACACCTTC